This is a list of T cell receptor beta chains from one sample in a study of blood T cell repertoires in COVID-19. Sequenced by immunoSEQ multiplex PCR; TCRdb stores in-frame clones only, minus some. The table shows hundreds of thousands of clones, with around 87% occurring only once. Sequencing used PBMCs or T cells enriched from blood (not recorded which). The receptors shown here come from a man aged 25-45 years who had recovered from COVID-19. Both conserved end residues are trimmed from each CDR3.

>TRBV7-9
ASSYTGGASTEAF
>TRBV30
AWSRNRGYGYT
>TRBV27
ASSLYSSLITGELF
>TRBV20-1
SASIQRYNEQF
>TRBV7-6
ASSPSGQGQVYGYT
>TRBV7-9
ASSPSASSYNEQF
>TRBV7-2
ASSLEPSGSYEQY
>TRBV7-9
ASSPQRLGSSYNEQF
>TRBV6-5
ASSYSILGSNSPLH
>TRBV5-4
ASSNRDRGYETQY
>TRBV10-2
ASGRITDTQY
>TRBV28
ANSARQGNQPQH
>TRBV7-2
ASSPLGLAGGREQF
>TRBV27
ASSLSFAGGDQPQH
>TRBV11-2
ASSPRGRGTGELF
>TRBV7-9
ASSLGRQAPGNTIY
>TRBV7-9
ASIQAEGYGYT
>TRBV5-4
ASSLQFQETQY
>TRBV18
ASSRNTGLHYNEQF
>TRBV3-1/TRBV3-2
ASSRALAEPYNEQF
>TRBV5-1
ASSPGTSGSLENEQF
>TRBV19
ASSMGQGFSGSPLH
>TRBV5-1
ASHLNTGELF
>TRBV2
ASVVQVTNTEAF
>TRBV11-2
ASSLRRQGDYEQY
>TRBV10-1
ASSESRGLAGGNEQF
>TRBV3-1/TRBV3-2
ASSDSSYEQY
>TRBV7-6
ASSTQGLGNQPQH
>TRBV6-6
ASRTSGSIGELF
>TRBV18
ASSPPAGGANTGELF
>TRBV28
ASSRQGGPQH
>TRBV6-4
ARICTPGLAVREETQY
>TRBV5-1
ASSSRTSGSSEQY
>TRBV9
ASSTKRTGNGELF
>TRBV27
ASSLSGRGNYGYT
>TRBV6-4
ASSPTTNTEAF
>TRBV5-1
ASSTYRARTGETQY
>TRBV6-5
ASSYTGGVNQPQH
>TRBV30
AWSPGGYGYEQY
>TRBV1
TSSQDLLAGGYQETQY
>TRBV19
ASSTIAGGTKNIQY
>TRBV18
ASSEGDHQETQY
>TRBV5-1
ASTYTTNQGKGTEAF
>TRBV7-2
ASSLGAAPYNEQF
>TRBV11-3
ASSQGTGRTGELF
>TRBV27
ASSFLQSPLH
>TRBV4-1
ASSQEAIAGGRNIQY
>TRBV19
ASTPNGAAGDTQY
>TRBV18
ASSRYRGGEQY
>TRBV3-1/TRBV3-2
ASSQGRAETQY
>TRBV28
ASRYRDRDGYT
>TRBV14
ASRGQGAYEQY
>TRBV27
ASSFTGGDSPLH
>TRBV5-1
ASSHSPDTSTDTQY
>TRBV3-1/TRBV3-2
ASSQGTSEGQPQH
>TRBV30
AWSVALYQPQH
>TRBV12-5
ASGQGQAYNSPLH